This record looks at one T cell receptor (beta chain) sequence and its context. Germline V gives CDR1 SGHDT, CDR2 YYEEEE. Trimming cost V 4 bases and J 0 bases, with 15 bases left between them. The CDR3 has 16 amino acids. The data stem from a study of long-term antiretroviral therapy in people with HIV. Run at survey level, the immunoSEQ assay was version v3.0. The data were produced by immunoSEQ multiplex PCR, yet TCRdb's version contains in-frame clones alone and is incomplete. The sample yields more than 30,000 clones, about four fifths seen once. The sequence came from a man aged 18 to 29 with HIV. This specimen was unsorted PBMCs, taken 1.9 years after starting antiretroviral therapy. The chain recombines TRBV5-6 with TRBJ2-3, with D perhaps TRBD1 or TRBD2 (5 bases each). CDR3 sequence reads: CASSRPGPSSTDTQYF. CDR3 coding DNA: TGTGCCAGCAGCCGGCCGGGACCGTCTAGCACAGATACGCAGTATTTT.